These 28 T cell receptor beta chains originate from one sample sequenced in a study of HIV-infected children after antiretroviral therapy interruption (dated by TCRdb to the late 2010s). This specimen's treatment or condition label, interpreted: PENTA 11 planned treatment interruption arm or continuous ART arm. The library was built by means of 3' RACE. The instrument given in TCRdb is Illumina MiSeq. To correct PCR amplification bias, TCR libraries were generated from RNA with a 3' RACE protocol that used unique molecular identifiers. TCRdb reanalyzed the raw reads on its own, using fastp at Q25 for trimming and MiXCR for clone calling, and kept in-frame beta chains. Entries that share a CDR3 protein sequence are merged under the most common genes and DNA. This sample is represented by fewer than 7,500 distinct CDR3 sequences; roughly 15% of them were singletons. The ten largest account for around 13% of the sample.

This specimen consisted of CD45RO+ CD8+ T cells from PBMCs, pooled from several time points, obtained from a donor given antiretroviral therapy, either interrupted or continuous. Reading the label with the study, this specimen's cell subset or site is: memory CD8+ CD45RO+ CD45RA- T cells. The receptors here all came from a pool of human donors with HIV.

This clonotype was recorded many times. The chain has TRBV27 and TRBJ1-1; no firm D call. The CDR3 has 13 residues. V gave up 2 bases and J gave up 3 bases, with 7 bases separating them. The germline V gene has CDR1 MNHEY and CDR2 SMNVEV (reference sequence). The CDR3 DNA follows: TGTGCCAGCAGTTTAGAAGTTGACACTGAAGCTTTCTTT. This codes for CASSLEVDTEAFF.

This clonotype was counted at least ten times. The chain joins TRBV7-9 to TRBJ2-7; D gene unclear. This CDR3 spans 13 amino acids. Germline V CDR1 and CDR2: SEHNR, FQNEAQ (reference sequence). V shed 3 bases and J shed 0 bases, with 6 bases lying between them. Here the CDR3 reads CASSFTDSYEQYF. The CDR3 DNA is TGTGCCAGCAGCTTCACAGACTCCTACGAGCAGTACTTC.

The gene calls are TRBV7-2 and TRBJ2-7; TRBD2 might be the D (5 bases). V was trimmed by 1 base and J by 6 bases, leaving 13 bases between them. In germline, CDR1 is SGHTA, CDR2 FQGNSA. The CDR3 length is 14 residues. The CDR3 DNA reads as TGTGCCAGCAGCTTAGAGGAGGCGCGAAGCGAGCAGTACTTC. Translated, it gives CASSLEEARSEQYF.

This clonotype is medium-sized. This chain joins TRBV12-3 or TRBV12-4 and TRBJ2-7; the D is unclear. The CDR3 covers 12 residues. Trimming shortened V by 2 bases and J by 5 bases, and 7 bases separated the two germline ends. DNA for the CDR3: TGTGCCAGCAGTTTACTCTATAACGAGCAGTACTTC. Translating gives CASSLLYNEQYF.

In this sample, this clonotype turned up many times. The rearrangement uses TRBV3-1 and TRBJ1-2; a weak D match, TRBD1 (6 bases). V was clipped by 5 bases and J by 2 bases, with 12 bases between them. CDR1 is LGHDT, CDR2 YNNKEL, per germline (reference sequence). The CDR3 loop spans 14 amino acids. The DNA of the CDR3 is TGTGCCAGCAGCTACCGGACAGCCAACTATGGCTACACCTTC. Its protein product is CASSYRTANYGYTF.

This clonotype is medium-sized in the sample. This rearrangement joins TRBV2 to TRBJ2-7; D gene uncertain. Trimming took off 0 bases at V and 2 bases at J, with 20 bases between the two ends. The CDR3 loop spans 18 amino acids. Germline V lookup: CDR1 SNHLY, CDR2 FYNNEI. The CDR3 DNA follows: TGTGCCAGCAGTGAAGCGCTTGCTGGCGAACTCTTTCCCTACGAGCAGTACTTC. This encodes CASSEALAGELFPYEQYF.

There are many counts of this clonotype. V usage is TRBV27 and J usage is TRBJ2-7, with 7 positions matching TRBD1. The CDR3 consists of 15 residues. The J segment lost 6 bases and the V segment lost 6 bases, leaving 14 bases of the junction unmatched. In germline, CDR1 is MNHEY, CDR2 SMNVEV (reference sequence). The DNA of the CDR3 is TGTGCCAGCAGCTATAGACAGGGTTTTAACGGCGAGCAGTACTTC. Translated: CASSYRQGFNGEQYF.

The CDR3 DNA follows: TGTGCCATCAGTGAATCCCGGGCAACTAATGAAAAACTGTTTTTT. Protein product: CAISESRATNEKLFF. The chain employs TRBV10-3 and TRBJ1-4; D remains unclear. Per the germline V gene, CDR1 is ENHRY and CDR2 is SYGVKD. V lost 3 bases to trimming and J lost 0 bases, with 8 bases between them. This CDR3 spans 15 amino acids.

The rearrangement uses TRBV11-3 and TRBJ2-7; D remains unclear. The germline V gene has CDR1 SGHNT and CDR2 YENEEA. Trimming left V 1 base short and J 5 bases short, with 18 bases between. This CDR3 comprises 16 residues. The CDR3 coding sequence is TGTGCCAGCAGCTTAGGAATCTGGCAGCGTCTAAACGAGCAGTACTTC. This codes for CASSLGIWQRLNEQYF. Full variable domain (outside the CDR3, taken from reference TRBV11-3 and TRBJ2-7): EAGVVQSPRYKIIEKKQPVAFWCNPISGHNTLYWYLQNLGQGPELLIRYENEEAVDDSQLPKDRFSAERLKGVDSTLKIQPAELGDSAVYLCASSLGIWQRLNEQYFGPGTRLTVT.

This rearrangement joins TRBV5-1 to TRBJ1-1; 7 positions agree with TRBD1. Per the germline V gene, CDR1 is SGHRS and CDR2 is YFSETQ. V was pared by 4 bases and J by 7 bases, with 10 bases of the junction left unmatched. CDR3 length: 14 residues. Written as DNA, the CDR3 is TGCGCCAGCAGCCCAGACGACAGGGTTGGTGAAGCTTTCTTT. As protein: CASSPDDRVGEAFF.

In this sample, this clonotype is medium-sized. CDR3 DNA: TGTGCCAGCTCTCTCGACGGGACAGGGGATGCTGAGCAGTTCTTC. Translation gives CASSLDGTGDAEQFF. V gene TRBV13 combines with J gene TRBJ2-1, with 10 bases matching TRBD1. Germline V gives CDR1 PRHDT, CDR2 FYEKMQ (reference sequence). Trimming removed 8 bases from V and 9 bases from J; junction bases left unmatched: 13. The CDR3 has 15 amino acids.

Many counts were recorded for this clonotype. The CDR3: CASRIKPLADTQYF. CDR3 nucleotides: TGTGCCAGTAGGATTAAACCACTTGCGGATACGCAGTATTTT. The chain carries TRBV19 and TRBJ2-3; D unclear. With 6 bases removed from V and 6 bases from J, the gap between germline ends came to 16 bases. From germline, CDR1 is LNHDA and CDR2 SQIVND (reference sequence). The CDR3 has 14 amino acids. The entire variable domain, with the rest obtained from reference TRBV19 and TRBJ2-3, is as follows: DGGITQSPKYLFRKEGQNVTLSCEQNLNHDAMYWYRQDPGQGLRLIYYSQIVNDFQKGDIAEGYSVSREKKESFPLTVTSAQKNPTAFYLCASRIKPLADTQYFGPGTRLTVL.

This clonotype was seen at least ten times. The germline gene is not matched at one end of the junction; a read error may be the cause. The CDR3 region is CASSDNSQNTLYF. CDR3 nucleotide sequence: TGTGCCAGCAGCGACAATAGTCAAAACACCTTGTACTTT. The J gene is TRBJ2-4, the V gene TRBV7-4; D uncertain. The CDR3 has 13 amino acids. CDR1 is SGHVT, CDR2 SQSDAQ, per germline.

This clonotype was seen many times. The J gene is TRBJ2-7, the V gene TRBV20-1; D ambiguous. Trimming stripped 0 bases from V and 0 bases from J, with 15 bases between. CDR1 is DFQATT, CDR2 SNEGSKA, per germline (reference sequence). CDR3 length: 16 residues. CDR3 DNA sequence: TGCAGTGCTAGAGATTTTATCCAGGTCAACTCCTACGAGCAGTACTTC. Encoded protein: CSARDFIQVNSYEQYF.

A note on this clonotype: A junction end diverges from the germline sequence, so it may reflect a read error. J is TRBJ2-1 and V is TRBV6-5; the D gene is possibly TRBD1 (6 bases). CDR1 is MNHEY, CDR2 SVGAGI, per germline. The length of the CDR3 is 17 residues. CDR3: CASSYSTLGHSFNEQFF. The CDR3 bases are TGTGCCAGCAGTTACTCGACTTTGGGACATTCCTTCAATGAGCAGTTCTTC.

There are many counts of this clonotype. The germline gene is not matched at one end of the junction; a read error may be the cause. The rearrangement uses TRBV7-7 and TRBJ2-7; TRBD1 might be the D (5 bases). CDR3 length equals 14 residues. Germline CDR1 reads SSHAT; CDR2 reads FNYEAQ (reference sequence). CDR3 amino acids: CASSLRAGLNEQYF. For the CDR3, the DNA is TGTGCTAGCAGCTTAAGGGCAGGGTTGAACGAGCAGTACTTC.

This clonotype was picked up many times. The chain has TRBV18 and TRBJ2-2; no clear D gene. This CDR3 is built from 16 residues. The ends were cut back, 1 base at V and 0 bases at J, with 9 bases in the middle. Germline V gene sequence: CDR1 KGHSH, CDR2 LQKENI. DNA of the CDR3: TGTGCCAGCTCACCACTCCAGGCCCCGAACACCGGGGAGCTGTTTTTT. It codes for CASSPLQAPNTGELFF.

The CDR3 DNA reads TGTGCCAGCAGCTTTGGGACCGCTACTGAGCAGTACTTC. Protein sequence: CASSFGTATEQYF. The chain links TRBV28 to TRBJ2-7; either TRBD1 or TRBD2 may supply D (5 bases each). The germline CDR1 and CDR2 sequences are MDHEN and SYDVKM. This CDR3 has 13 residues. V was pared by 6 bases and J by 7 bases, with 16 bases between.

This clonotype has a count of ten or more. V gene TRBV19 combines with J gene TRBJ2-2; D is uncertain. Trimming removed 3 bases from V and 3 bases from J, with 2 bases in between. In germline, CDR1 is LNHDA, CDR2 SQIVND (reference sequence). The CDR3 is made up of 12 amino acids. The CDR3 DNA sequence: TGTGCCAGTAGTATTTACACCGGGGAGCTGTTTTTT. It translates to CASSIYTGELFF.

The sample holds many counts of this clonotype. The chain recombines TRBV6-1 with TRBJ1-1; possibly TRBD1 for D (5 bases). Trimming removed 4 bases from V and 8 bases from J, with 11 bases in between. The CDR3 covers 12 residues. Germline-derived CDR1 and CDR2 are MNHNS and SASEGT. In DNA, the CDR3 is TGTGCCAGCAGTGGATTACACAGGGAAGCTTTCTTT. Translation gives CASSGLHREAFF.

The chain employs TRBV23-1 and TRBJ1-2; perhaps TRBD1 as D (6 bases). TRBV23-1 is given ORF status, its function remaining uncertain. V lost 0 bases and J lost 3, with 8 bases in between. The CDR3 has 14 amino acids. DNA of the CDR3: TGCGCCAGCAGTCAATCGTGGACAGACTATGGCTACACCTTC. Protein product: CASSQSWTDYGYTF.

The rearrangement uses TRBV4-1 and TRBJ2-1, with unresolved D. CDR3 length: 12 amino acids. Germline V gene data show CDR1 as MGHRA and CDR2 as YSYEKL. The V end was cut by 1 base, the J end by 6 bases, with 4 bases between. As DNA, the CDR3 is TGCGCCAGCAGCCAAGTCACCAATGAGCAGTTCTTC. Amino acids: CASSQVTNEQFF.

Notes on this clonotype: The junction departs from germline at one end; a sequencing error may be responsible. This sequence joins TRBV2 and TRBJ1-6; no firm D call. Germline V gene sequence: CDR1 SNHLY, CDR2 FYNNEI. The CDR3 is made up of 17 amino acids. DNA for the CDR3: TGTGCCAGCAGTGCGGAGAGACTGGGCTCCTATAATTCACCCCTCCACTTC. The encoded protein is CASSAERLGSYNSPLHF.

V is TRBV5-1 and J is TRBJ2-3; TRBD2 matches at 9 bases. The CDR3 is made up of 17 amino acids. Germline-derived CDR1 and CDR2 are SGHRS and YFSETQ. The junction had 6 bases not matched to a gene; V was cut back by 1 base and J by 0 bases. The CDR3 DNA reads TGCGCCAGCAGCTTGAGGCCTAGCGGGACTAGCACAGATACGCAGTATTTT. Protein product: CASSLRPSGTSTDTQYF.

The rearrangement joins TRBV21-1 to TRBJ2-5; the table gives TRBD1 as D, unverified against the DNA. TRBV21-1 is designated a pseudogene. The CDR3 contains 15 residues. CDR3 coding DNA: TGTGCCAGCAGCAAAAGACAGGGTGGTGTAAAGACCCAGTACTTC. Translating it yields CASSKRQGGVKTQYF.

This clonotype has ten or more counts. The genes are TRBV12-3 or TRBV12-4 and TRBJ2-1, with 9 nucleotides matching TRBD2. This CDR3 comprises 16 residues. Trimming took 7 bases from V and 3 from J; bases not matched to a gene: 10. This chain's CDR3 is CASTPRGTSSYNEQFF. CDR3 sequence (DNA): TGTGCCAGCACCCCGCGAGGGACTAGCAGCTACAATGAGCAGTTCTTC.

This clonotype was detected ten times or more. This chain connects TRBV19 to TRBJ1-5, with 10 bases that match TRBD1. Germline V gene sequence: CDR1 LNHDA, CDR2 SQIVND (reference sequence). This CDR3 region has 15 residues. J gave up 4 bases and V 5 bases, and 5 bases lay outside the gene matches. The CDR3 loop reads CASSPGDRGNQPQHF. CDR3 DNA: TGTGCCAGTAGTCCAGGGGACAGGGGAAATCAGCCCCAGCATTTT.

The rearrangement joins TRBV7-6 to TRBJ2-5; TRBD1 or TRBD2 may be the D gene (7 bases each). The V gene's germline CDR1 is SGHVS and CDR2 FNYEAQ. CDR3 length: 15 amino acids. The V gene lost 2 bases and the J gene lost 1 base, with 11 bases spanning the gap. CDR3 sequence reads: CASSLSGDSQETQYF. Written as DNA, the CDR3 is TGTGCCAGCAGCTTAAGCGGGGACAGCCAAGAGACCCAGTACTTC.